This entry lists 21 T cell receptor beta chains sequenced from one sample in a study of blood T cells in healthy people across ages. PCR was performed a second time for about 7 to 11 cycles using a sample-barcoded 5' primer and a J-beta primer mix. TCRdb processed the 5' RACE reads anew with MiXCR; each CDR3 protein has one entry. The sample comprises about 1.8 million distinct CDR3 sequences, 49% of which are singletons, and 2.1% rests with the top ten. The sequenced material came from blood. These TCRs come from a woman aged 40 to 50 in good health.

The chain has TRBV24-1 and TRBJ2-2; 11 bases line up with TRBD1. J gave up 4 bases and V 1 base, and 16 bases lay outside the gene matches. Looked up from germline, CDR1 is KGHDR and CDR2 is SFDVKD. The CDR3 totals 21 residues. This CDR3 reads CATSDFLGTRTGGKSTGELFF. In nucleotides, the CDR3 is TGTGCCACCAGTGATTTCCTGGGGACCCGGACAGGGGGCAAGTCCACCGGGGAGCTGTTTTTT.

The chain's CDR3 is CASSSSGTSGTPDTQYF. For the CDR3, the DNA is TGTGCCAGCAGTTCATCCGGGACTAGCGGAACCCCAGATACGCAGTATTTT. J is TRBJ2-3 and V is TRBV28; TRBD2 aligns across 11 bases. The V gene's germline CDR1 is MDHEN and CDR2 SYDVKM. The CDR3 has 17 residues. Trimming took 4 bases from V and 4 from J; bases not matched to a gene: 10.

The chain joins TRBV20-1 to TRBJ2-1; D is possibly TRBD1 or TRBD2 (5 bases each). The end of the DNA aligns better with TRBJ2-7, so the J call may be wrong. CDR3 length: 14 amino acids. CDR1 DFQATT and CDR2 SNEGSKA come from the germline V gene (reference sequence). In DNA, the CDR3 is TGCAGTGCTAGAGCGGGGCACCCTTACAATGAGCAGTACTTC. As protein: CSARAGHPYNEQYF.

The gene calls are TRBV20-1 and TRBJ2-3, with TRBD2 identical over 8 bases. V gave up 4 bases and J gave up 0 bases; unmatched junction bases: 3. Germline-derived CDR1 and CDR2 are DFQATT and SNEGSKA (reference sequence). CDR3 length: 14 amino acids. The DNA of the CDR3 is TGCAGTGCTATTGGGACTAGTAGCACAGATACGCAGTATTTT. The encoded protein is CSAIGTSSTDTQYF.

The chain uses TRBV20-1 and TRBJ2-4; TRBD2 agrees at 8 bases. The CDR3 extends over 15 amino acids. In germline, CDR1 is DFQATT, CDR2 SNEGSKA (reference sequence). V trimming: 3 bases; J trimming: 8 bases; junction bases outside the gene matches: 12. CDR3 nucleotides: TGCAGTGCTAGTAGTGGTAGCGGGGTCGGGGACATTCAGTACTTC. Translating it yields CSASSGSGVGDIQYF.

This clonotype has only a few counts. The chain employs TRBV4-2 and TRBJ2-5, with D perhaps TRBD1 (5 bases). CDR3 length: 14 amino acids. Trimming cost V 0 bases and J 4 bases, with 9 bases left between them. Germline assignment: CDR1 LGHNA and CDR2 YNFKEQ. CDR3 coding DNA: TGTGCCAGCAGCCAAGAGGGCAGGGCAGAGACCCAGTACTTC. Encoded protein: CASSQEGRAETQYF.

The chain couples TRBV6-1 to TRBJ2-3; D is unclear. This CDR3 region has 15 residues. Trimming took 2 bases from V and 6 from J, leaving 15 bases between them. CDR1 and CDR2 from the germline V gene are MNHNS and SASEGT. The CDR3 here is CASSETRVVGDTQYF. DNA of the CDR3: TGTGCCAGCAGTGAAACGCGCGTGGTCGGGGATACGCAGTATTTT.

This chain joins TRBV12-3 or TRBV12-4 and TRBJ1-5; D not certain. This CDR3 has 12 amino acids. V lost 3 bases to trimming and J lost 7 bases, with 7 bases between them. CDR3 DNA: TGTGCCAGCAGTTTGCAGAGGCAGCCCCAGCATTTT. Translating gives CASSLQRQPQHF.

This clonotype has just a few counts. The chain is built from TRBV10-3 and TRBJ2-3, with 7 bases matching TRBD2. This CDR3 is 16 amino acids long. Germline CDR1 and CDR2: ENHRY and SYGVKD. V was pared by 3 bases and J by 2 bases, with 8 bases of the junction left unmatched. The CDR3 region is CAISEPRGGLTDTQYF. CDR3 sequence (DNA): TGTGCCATCAGTGAACCCCGGGGAGGGCTCACAGATACGCAGTATTTT.

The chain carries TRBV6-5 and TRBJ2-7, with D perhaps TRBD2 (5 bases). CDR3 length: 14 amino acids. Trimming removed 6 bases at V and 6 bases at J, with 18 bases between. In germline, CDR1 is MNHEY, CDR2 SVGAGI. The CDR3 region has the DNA TGTGCCAGCAGCCGCGACCGCGCCGCGGGCGAGCAGTACTTC. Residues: CASSRDRAAGEQYF.

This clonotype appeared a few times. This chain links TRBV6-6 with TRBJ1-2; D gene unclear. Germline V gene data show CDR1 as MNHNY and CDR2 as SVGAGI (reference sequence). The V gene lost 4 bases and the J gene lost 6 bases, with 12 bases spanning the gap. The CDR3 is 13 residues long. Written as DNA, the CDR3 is TGTGCCAGCAGTTTCCAGATACTAGATGGCTACACCTTC. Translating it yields CASSFQILDGYTF.

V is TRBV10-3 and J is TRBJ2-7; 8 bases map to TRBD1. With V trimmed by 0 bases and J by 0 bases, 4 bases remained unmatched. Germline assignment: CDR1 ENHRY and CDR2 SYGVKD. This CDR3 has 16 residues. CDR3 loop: CAISESTGALSYEQYF. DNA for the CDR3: TGTGCCATCAGTGAGTCGACAGGGGCCCTCTCCTACGAGCAGTACTTC.

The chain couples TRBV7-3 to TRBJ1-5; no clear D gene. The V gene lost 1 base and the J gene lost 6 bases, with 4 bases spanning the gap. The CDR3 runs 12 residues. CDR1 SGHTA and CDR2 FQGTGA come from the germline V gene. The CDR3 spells CASSLMAQPQHF. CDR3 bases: TGTGCCAGCAGCTTAATGGCTCAGCCCCAGCATTTT.

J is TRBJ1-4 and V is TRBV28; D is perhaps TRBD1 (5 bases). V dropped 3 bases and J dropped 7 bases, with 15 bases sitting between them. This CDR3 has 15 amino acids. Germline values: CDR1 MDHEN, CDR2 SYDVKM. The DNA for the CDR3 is TGTGCCAGCAGTTTCCCCCGGGGGAGTGGTGAAAAACTGTTTTTT. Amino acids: CASSFPRGSGEKLFF.

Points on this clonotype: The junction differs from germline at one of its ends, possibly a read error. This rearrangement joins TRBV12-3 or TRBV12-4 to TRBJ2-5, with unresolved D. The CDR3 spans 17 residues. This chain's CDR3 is CASSLAGGQANQETRYF. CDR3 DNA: TGTGCCAGCAGTTTAGCAGGCGGCCAGGCCAACCAAGAGACCCGGTACTTC.

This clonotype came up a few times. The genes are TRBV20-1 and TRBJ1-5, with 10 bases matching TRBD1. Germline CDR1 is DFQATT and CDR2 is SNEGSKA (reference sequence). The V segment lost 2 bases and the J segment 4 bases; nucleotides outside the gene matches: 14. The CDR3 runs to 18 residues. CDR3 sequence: CSARRKDRGSVGNQPQHF. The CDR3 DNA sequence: TGCAGTGCTAGAAGGAAGGACAGGGGGTCTGTGGGGAATCAGCCCCAGCATTTT.

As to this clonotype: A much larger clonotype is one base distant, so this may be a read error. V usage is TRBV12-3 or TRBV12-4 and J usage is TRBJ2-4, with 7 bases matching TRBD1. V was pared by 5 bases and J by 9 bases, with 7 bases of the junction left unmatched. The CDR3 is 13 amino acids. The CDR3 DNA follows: TGTGCCAGCAGTGTCCGCGCAGGGGGCATTCAGTACTTC. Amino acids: CASSVRAGGIQYF.

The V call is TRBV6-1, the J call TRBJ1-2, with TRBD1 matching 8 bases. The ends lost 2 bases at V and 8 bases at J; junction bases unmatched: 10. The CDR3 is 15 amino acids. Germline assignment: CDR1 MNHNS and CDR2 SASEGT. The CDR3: CASSERTGMVLGYTF. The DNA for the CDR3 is TGTGCCAGCAGTGAACGGACAGGGATGGTGTTAGGCTACACCTTC.

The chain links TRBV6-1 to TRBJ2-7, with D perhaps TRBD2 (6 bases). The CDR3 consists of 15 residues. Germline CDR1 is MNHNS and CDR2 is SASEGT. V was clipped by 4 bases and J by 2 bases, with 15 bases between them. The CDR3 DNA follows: TGTGCCAGCAGTGGTAGCGGCGGGGCCACCTACGAGCAGTACTTC. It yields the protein CASSGSGGATYEQYF.

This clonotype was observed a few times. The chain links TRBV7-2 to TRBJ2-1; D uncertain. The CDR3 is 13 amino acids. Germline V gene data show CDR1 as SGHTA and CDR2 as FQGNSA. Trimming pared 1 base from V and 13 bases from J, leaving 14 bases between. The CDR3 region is CASSLEGLTAQFF. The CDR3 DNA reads TGTGCCAGCAGCTTAGAAGGTCTAACGGCACAGTTCTTC.

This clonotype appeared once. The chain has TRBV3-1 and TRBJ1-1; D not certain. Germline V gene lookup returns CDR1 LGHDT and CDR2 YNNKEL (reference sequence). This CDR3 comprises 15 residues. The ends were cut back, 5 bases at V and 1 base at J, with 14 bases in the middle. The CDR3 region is CASSYLESGNTEAFF. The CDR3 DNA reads TGTGCCAGCAGCTATTTAGAGTCGGGGAACACTGAAGCTTTCTTT.